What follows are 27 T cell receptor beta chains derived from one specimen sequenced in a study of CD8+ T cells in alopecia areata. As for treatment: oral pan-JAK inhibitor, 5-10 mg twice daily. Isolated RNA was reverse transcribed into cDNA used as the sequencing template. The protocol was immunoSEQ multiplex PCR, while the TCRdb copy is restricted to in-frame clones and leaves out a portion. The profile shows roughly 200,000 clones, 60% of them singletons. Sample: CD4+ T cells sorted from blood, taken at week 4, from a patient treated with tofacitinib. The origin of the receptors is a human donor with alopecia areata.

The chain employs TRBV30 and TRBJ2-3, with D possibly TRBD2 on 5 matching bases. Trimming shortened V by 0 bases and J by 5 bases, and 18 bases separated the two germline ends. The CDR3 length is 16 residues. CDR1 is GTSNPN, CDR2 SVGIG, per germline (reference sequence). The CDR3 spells CAWSVGSPGRGDTQYF. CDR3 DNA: TGTGCCTGGAGTGTAGGTTCCCCTGGGAGAGGAGATACGCAGTATTTT.

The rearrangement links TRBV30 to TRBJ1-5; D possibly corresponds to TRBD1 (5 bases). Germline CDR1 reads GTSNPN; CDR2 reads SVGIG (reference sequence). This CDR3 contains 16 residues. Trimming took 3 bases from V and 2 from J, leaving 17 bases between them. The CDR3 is CAWSPPHGGGNQPQHF. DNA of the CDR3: TGTGCCTGGAGCCCACCCCACGGGGGGGGCAATCAGCCCCAGCATTTT.

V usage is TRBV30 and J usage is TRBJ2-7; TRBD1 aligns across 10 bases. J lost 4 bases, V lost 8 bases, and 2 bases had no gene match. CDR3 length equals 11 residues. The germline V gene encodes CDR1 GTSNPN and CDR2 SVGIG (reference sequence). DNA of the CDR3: TGTGCCGGGGACAGGGGTTACGAGCAGTACTTC. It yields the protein CAGDRGYEQYF. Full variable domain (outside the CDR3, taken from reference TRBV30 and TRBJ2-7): SQTIHQWPATLVQPVGSPLSLECTVEGTSNPNLYWYRQAAGRGLQLLFYSVGIGQISSEVPQNLSASRPQDRQFILSSKKLLLSDSGFYLCAGDRGYEQYFGPGTRLTVT.

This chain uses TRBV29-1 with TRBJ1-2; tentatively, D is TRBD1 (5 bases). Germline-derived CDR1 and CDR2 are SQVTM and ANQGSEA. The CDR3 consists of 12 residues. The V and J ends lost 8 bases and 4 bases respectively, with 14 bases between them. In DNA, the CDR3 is TGCAGCTGCTCGTGGGGGGGCTATGGCTACACCTTC. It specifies CSCSWGGYGYTF.

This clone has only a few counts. CDR3 region: CASSLASTPDQPQHF. As DNA, the CDR3 is TGTGCCAGCAGCTTGGCATCGACACCCGATCAGCCCCAGCATTTT. This chain connects TRBV5-5 to TRBJ1-5; D not certain. CDR1 and CDR2 from the germline V gene are SGHKS and YYEKEE (reference sequence). The CDR3 has 15 amino acids. Trimming removed 0 bases from V and 5 bases from J, with 12 bases in between.

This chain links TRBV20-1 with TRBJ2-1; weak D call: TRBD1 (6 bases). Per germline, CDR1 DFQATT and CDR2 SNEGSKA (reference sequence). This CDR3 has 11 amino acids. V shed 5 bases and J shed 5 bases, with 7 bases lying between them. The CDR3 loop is CSAAGDNEQFF. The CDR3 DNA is TGCAGTGCTGCAGGGGACAATGAGCAGTTCTTC.

In DNA, the CDR3 is TGCGCCAGCAGCTTTTACTTCAACACCGGGGAGCTGTTTTTT. This encodes CASSFYFNTGELFF. The rearrangement uses TRBV5-1 and TRBJ2-2; D uncertain. Germline V gene sequence: CDR1 SGHRS, CDR2 YFSETQ. CDR3 size: 14 residues. Trimming removed 2 bases at V and 2 bases at J, with 7 bases between. The variable domain in full, completed from reference TRBV5-1 and TRBJ2-2, reads KAGVTQTPRYLIKTRGQQVTLSCSPISGHRSVSWYQQTPGQGLQFLFEYFSETQRNKGNFPGRFSGRQFSNSRSEMNVSTLELGDSALYLCASSFYFNTGELFFGEGSRLTVL.

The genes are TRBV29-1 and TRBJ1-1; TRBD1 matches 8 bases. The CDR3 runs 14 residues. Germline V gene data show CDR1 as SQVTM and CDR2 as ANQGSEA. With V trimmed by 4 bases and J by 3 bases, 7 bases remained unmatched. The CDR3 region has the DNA TGCAGCGTTGCGCAGGGGGCTCCTGACACTGAAGCTTTCTTT. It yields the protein CSVAQGAPDTEAFF.

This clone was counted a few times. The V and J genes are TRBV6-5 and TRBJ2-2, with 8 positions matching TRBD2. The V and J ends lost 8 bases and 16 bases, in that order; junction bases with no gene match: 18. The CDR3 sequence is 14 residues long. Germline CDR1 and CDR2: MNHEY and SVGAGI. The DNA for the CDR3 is TGTGCCAGCTCCTCCGGACTAGCACCCCTGAACAGGTTTTTT. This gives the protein CASSSGLAPLNRFF.

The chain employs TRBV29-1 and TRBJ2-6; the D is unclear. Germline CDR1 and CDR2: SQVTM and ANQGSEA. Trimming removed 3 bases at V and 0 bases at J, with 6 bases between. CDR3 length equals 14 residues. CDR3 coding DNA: TGCAGCGTTGACGAGGCCTCTGGGGCCAACGTCCTGACTTTC. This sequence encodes CSVDEASGANVLTF.

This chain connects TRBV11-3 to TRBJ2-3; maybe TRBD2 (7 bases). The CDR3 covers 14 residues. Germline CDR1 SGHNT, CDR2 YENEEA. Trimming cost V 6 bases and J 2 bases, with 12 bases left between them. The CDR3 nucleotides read TGTGCCAGCAGTGCGGGGGCCCCCACAGATACGCAGTATTTT. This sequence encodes CASSAGAPTDTQYF.

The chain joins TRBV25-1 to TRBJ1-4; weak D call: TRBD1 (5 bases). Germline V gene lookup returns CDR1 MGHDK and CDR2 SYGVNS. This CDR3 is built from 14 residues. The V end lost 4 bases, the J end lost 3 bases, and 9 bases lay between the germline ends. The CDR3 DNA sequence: TGTGCCAGCAGTGTAACAGGCGCTAATGAAAAACTGTTTTTT. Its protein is CASSVTGANEKLFF. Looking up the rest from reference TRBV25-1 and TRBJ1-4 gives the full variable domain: EADIYQTPRYLVIGTGKKITLECSQTMGHDKMYWYQQDPGMELHLIHYSYGVNSTEKGDLSSESTVSRIRTEHFPLTLESARPSHTSQYLCASSVTGANEKLFFGSGTQLSVL.

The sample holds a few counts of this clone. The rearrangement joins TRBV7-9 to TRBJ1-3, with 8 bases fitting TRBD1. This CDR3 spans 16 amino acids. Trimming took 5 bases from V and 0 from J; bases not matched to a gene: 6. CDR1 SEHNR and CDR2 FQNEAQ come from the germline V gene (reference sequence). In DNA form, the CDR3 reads TGTGCCAGCAGCCACTGGACAGGGATCTCTGGAAACACCATATATTTT. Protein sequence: CASSHWTGISGNTIYF.

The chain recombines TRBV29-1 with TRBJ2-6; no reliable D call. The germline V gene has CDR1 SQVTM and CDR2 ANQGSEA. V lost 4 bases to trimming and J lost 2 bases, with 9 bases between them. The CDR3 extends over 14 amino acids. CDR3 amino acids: CSVVWPTGANVLTF. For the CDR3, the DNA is TGCAGCGTTGTGTGGCCAACTGGGGCCAACGTCCTGACTTTC.

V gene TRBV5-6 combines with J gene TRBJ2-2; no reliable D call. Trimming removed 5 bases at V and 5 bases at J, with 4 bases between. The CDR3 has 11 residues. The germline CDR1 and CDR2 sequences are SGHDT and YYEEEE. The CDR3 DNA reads TGTGCCAGCAGAGGTACCGGGGAGCTGTTTTTT. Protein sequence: CASRGTGELFF.

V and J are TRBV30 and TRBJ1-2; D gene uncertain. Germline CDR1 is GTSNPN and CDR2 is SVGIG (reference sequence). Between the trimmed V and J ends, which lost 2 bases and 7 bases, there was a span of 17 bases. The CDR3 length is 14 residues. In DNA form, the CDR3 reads TGTGCCTGGAGTCCCCATCCCAGAGACCCTGGCTACACCTTC. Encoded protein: CAWSPHPRDPGYTF.

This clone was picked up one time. This CDR3 is CASSHKWGTLNTGELFF. CDR3 in DNA: TGTGCCAGCAGTCACAAGTGGGGGACATTGAACACCGGGGAGCTGTTTTTT. The chain recombines TRBV4-2 with TRBJ2-2; a weak D match, TRBD1 (6 bases). This CDR3 has 17 amino acids. Germline lookup yields CDR1 LGHNA and CDR2 YNFKEQ. V lost 6 bases and J 1 base, leaving 18 bases between the germline ends.

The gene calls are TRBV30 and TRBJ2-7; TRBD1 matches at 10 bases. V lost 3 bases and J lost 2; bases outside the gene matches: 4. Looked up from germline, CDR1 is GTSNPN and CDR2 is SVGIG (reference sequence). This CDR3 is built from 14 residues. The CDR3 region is CAWRTGTGAYEQYF. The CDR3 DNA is TGTGCCTGGAGGACCGGGACAGGGGCCTACGAGCAGTACTTC.

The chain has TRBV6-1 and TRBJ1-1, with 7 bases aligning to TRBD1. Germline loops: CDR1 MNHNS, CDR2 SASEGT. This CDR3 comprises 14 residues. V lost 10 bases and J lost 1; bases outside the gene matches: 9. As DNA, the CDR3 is TGTGCCACTCATCCGGGACAGCCGAACACTGAAGCTTTCTTT. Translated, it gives CATHPGQPNTEAFF.

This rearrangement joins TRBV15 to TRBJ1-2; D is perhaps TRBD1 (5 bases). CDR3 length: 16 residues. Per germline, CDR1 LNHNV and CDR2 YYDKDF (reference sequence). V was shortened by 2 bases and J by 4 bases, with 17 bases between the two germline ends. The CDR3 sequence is CATSRSNTLQGYGYTF. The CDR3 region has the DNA TGTGCCACCAGCAGATCCAACACACTCCAGGGCTATGGCTACACCTTC.

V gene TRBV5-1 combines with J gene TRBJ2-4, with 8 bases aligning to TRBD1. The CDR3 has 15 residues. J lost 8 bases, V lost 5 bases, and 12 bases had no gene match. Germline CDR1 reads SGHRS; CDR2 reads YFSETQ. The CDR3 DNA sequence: TGCGCCAGCAGTTCAGGACAGGGCGGCTTGTACATTCAGTACTTC. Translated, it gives CASSSGQGGLYIQYF.

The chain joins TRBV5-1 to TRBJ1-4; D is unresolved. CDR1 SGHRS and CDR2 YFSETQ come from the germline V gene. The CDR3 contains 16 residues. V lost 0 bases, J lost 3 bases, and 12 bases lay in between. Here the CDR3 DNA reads TGCGCCAGCAGCTTGGCCTGGTACGGTCCTAATGAAAAACTGTTTTTT. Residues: CASSLAWYGPNEKLFF.

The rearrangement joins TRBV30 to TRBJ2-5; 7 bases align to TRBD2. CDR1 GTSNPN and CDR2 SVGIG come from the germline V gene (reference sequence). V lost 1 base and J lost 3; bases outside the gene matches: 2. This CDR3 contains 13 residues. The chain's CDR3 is CAWSAGLEETQYF. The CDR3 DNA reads TGTGCCTGGAGTGCCGGACTAGAAGAGACCCAGTACTTC.

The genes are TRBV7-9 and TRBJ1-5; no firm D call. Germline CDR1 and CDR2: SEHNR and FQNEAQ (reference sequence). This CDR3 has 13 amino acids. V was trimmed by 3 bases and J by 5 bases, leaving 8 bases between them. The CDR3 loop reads CASSLKADQPQHF. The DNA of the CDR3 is TGTGCCAGCAGCTTGAAAGCGGATCAGCCCCAGCATTTT.

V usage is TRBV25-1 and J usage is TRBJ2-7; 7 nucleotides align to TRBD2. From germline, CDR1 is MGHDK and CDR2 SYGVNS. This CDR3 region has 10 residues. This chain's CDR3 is CACAGVEQYF. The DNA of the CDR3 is TGTGCATGCGCGGGGGTCGAGCAGTACTTC.

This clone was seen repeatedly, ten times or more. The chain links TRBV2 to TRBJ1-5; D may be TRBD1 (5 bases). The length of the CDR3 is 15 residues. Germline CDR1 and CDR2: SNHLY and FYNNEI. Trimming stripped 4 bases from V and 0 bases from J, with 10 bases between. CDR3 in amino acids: CASSGDLYSNQPQHF. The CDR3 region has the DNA TGTGCCAGCAGTGGGGACCTTTATAGCAATCAGCCCCAGCATTTT.

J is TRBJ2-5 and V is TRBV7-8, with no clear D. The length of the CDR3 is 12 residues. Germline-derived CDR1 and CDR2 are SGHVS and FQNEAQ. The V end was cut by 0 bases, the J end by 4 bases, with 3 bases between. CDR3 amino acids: CASSLARETQYF. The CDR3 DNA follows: TGTGCCAGCAGCTTAGCGAGAGAGACCCAGTACTTC.